This T cell receptor (beta chain) was observed in a study of blood T cell repertoires in COVID-19. Study overall: COVID-19 samples collected from the United States, Italy and Spain covered acute and convalescent phases. The cDNA or gDNA used as material had been derived from T cells, B-cell-depleted T cells, or PBMCs.

Authors' methods: Reference gene primer amplification gave nucleated cell count estimates. Assay used: immunoSEQ multiplex PCR; TCRdb lists only in-frame clones, some missing. The DNA gave D and trimming, while V, J and clone size come from that table. The table lists some 330,000 clones, roughly 90% of them singletons. This sequence was found in a woman aged 50 to 60 with active or convalescent COVID-19. The sequenced sample was peripheral blood.

CDR3 region: CAIRRAGEGQPQHF. The CDR3 coding sequence is TGTGCCATCCGCCGGGCAGGGGAGGGTCAGCCCCAGCATTTT. This chain joins TRBV10-3 and TRBJ1-5; D is possibly TRBD1 (6 bases). The CDR3 consists of 14 residues. The germline CDR1 and CDR2 sequences are ENHRY and SYGVKD. V was shortened by 8 bases and J by 6 bases, with 17 bases between the two germline ends.